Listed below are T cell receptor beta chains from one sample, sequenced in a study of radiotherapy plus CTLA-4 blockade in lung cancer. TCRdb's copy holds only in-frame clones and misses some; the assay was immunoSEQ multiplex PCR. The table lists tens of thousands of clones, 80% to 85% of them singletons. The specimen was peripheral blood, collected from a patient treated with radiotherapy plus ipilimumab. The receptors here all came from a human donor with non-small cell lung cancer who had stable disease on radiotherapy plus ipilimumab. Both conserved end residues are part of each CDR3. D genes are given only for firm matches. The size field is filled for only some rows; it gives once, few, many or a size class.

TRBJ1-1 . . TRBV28 TGTGCCAGTACTGGCGGGGATCCCGAAGCTTTCTTT CASTGGDPEAFF
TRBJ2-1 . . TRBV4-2 TGTGCCAGCAGCCAAGAGGTAGGGGAATCCTACAATGAGCAGTTCTTC CASSQEVGESYNEQFF
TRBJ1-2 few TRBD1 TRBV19 TGTGCCAGTAGTAGCCGGGACAGGGGTACTTATGGCTACACCTTC CASSSRDRGTYGYTF
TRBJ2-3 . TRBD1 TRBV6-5 TGTGCCAGCAGTTACGAAGTTGGGGACAGGGGAGTATATTTT CASSYEVGDRGVYF
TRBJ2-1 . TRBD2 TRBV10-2 TGCGCCAGCAGTGAGTCCGGGAGGGCTGAGCAGTTCTTC CASSESGRAEQFF
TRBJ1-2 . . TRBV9 TGTGCCAGCGACACAGGCAGCCCTTCTAACTATGGCTACACCTTC CASDTGSPSNYGYTF
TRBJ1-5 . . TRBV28 TGTGCCAGCAGTTTCCCAGGGGCTTCCAATCAGCCCCAGCATTTT CASSFPGASNQPQHF
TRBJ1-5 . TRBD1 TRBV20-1 TGCAGTGCTAGAGGAGGACAGGGTGTGCATTTT CSARGGQGVHF
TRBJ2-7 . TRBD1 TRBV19 TGTGCCAGTAGTGTACCGGACAGGGTCGGGTCCTACGAGCAGTACTTC CASSVPDRVGSYEQYF
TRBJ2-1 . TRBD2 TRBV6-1 TGTGCCAGCGGGGGGGGTCTAATCTATGAGCAGTTCTTC CASGGGLIYEQFF
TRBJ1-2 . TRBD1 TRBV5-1 TGCGCCAGCAGCTTGGAGACAGGGGCCTATGGCTACACCTTC CASSLETGAYGYTF
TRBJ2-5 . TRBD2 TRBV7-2 TGTGCCAGCAGCTTAGGCCTAGCGGAGAGTGAGACCCAGTACTTC CASSLGLAESETQYF
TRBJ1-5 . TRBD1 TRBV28 TGTGCCAGCAGAGGGGGACAGGCAAGACAGCCCCAGCATTTT CASRGGQARQPQHF
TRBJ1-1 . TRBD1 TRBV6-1 TGTGCCAGTCACCCAGGGGGATATTCTGAAGCTTTCTTT CASHPGGYSEAFF
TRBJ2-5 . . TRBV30 TGTGCCTGGAGGCGGGGTCGGGGGACGAAGGAGACCCAGTACTTC CAWRRGRGTKETQYF
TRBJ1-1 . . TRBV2 TGTGCCAGCAGTTCCTTCGGTAGGGGCACTGAAGCTTTCTTT CASSSFGRGTEAFF
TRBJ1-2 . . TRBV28 TGTGCCAGCAGTTTAGGCGGGGCCGATGGCTACACCTTC CASSLGGADGYTF
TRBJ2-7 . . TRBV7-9 TGTGCCAGCAGTCAACAGCGGTACGAGCAGTACTTC CASSQQRYEQYF
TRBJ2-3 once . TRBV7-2 TGTGCCAGCAGCTCCCTTGGGACTGTTAGCACAGATACGCAGTATTTT CASSSLGTVSTDTQYF
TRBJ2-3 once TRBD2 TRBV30 TGTGCCTGGAGTGTAAGGACTAGAACGCAGTATTTT CAWSVRTRTQYF
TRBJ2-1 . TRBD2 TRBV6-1 TGTGCCTGCTCCTCCGGGACTAGCGGGGGCAATGAGCAGTTCTTC CACSSGTSGGNEQFF
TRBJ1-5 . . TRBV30 TGTGCCTGGAGTGTTGGGGTAGGGCCCCAGCCCCAGCATTTT CAWSVGVGPQPQHF
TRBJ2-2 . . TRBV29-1 TGCAGCGTTAGAACCGGGGAGCTGTTTTTT CSVRTGELFF
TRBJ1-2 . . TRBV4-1 TGCGCCAGCAGCCAAGACGGTTCTAACTATGGCTACACCTTC CASSQDGSNYGYTF
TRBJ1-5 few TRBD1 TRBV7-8 TGTGCCAGCAGCCCGGACAGGGGAGATCAGCCCCAGCATTTT CASSPDRGDQPQHF
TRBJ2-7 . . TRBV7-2 TGTGCCAGCAGCCTCCCCTCCTGGGAGCAGTACTTC CASSLPSWEQYF
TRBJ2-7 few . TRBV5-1 TGCGCCAGCAGCTTTGTCAGGGGTTACTACGAGCAGTACTTC CASSFVRGYYEQYF
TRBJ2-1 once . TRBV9 TGTGCCAGCAGCCCCCCCCACGGGACCGGGGATGAGCAGTTCTTC CASSPPHGTGDEQFF
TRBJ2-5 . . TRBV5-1 TGCGCCAGCAGCTTGGGAGGGAACACCCAAGAGACCCAGTACTTC CASSLGGNTQETQYF
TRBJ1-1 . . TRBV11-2 TGTGCCAGCAGCTGGGAGGGACGGTTGAACACTGAAGCTTTCTTT CASSWEGRLNTEAFF
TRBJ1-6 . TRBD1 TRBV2 TGTGCCAGTCAACAGGGGTATAATTCACCCCTCCACTTT CASQQGYNSPLHF
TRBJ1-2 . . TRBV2 TGTGCCAGCAGTGACCGAATGAGGGGGTACGGCTACACCTTC CASSDRMRGYGYTF
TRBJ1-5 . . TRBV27 TGTGCCAGCACCACCAACAATCAGCCCCAGCATTTT CASTTNNQPQHF
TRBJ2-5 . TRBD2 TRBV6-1 TGTGCCAGCAGTGACTGGGGACTAGCGGGAGAAGAGACCCAGTACTTC CASSDWGLAGEETQYF
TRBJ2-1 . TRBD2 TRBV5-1 TGCGCCAGCAGCTTCGGCGGGAGGGCCTCCTACAATGAGCAGTTCTTC CASSFGGRASYNEQFF
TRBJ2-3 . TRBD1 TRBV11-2 TGTGCCAGCAGCTTAGACGGCGAGGGGGCGAACACAGATACGCAGTATTTT CASSLDGEGANTDTQYF
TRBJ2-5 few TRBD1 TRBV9 TGTGCCAGCAGCCCAGACAGGGACCAAGAGACCCAGTACTTC CASSPDRDQETQYF
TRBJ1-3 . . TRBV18 TGTGCCAGCTCACCTGATGGAAACACCATATATTTT CASSPDGNTIYF
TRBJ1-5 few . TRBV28 TGTGCCAGCGGCCTTCTACAGGGTACGCTTCAGCCCCAGCATTTT CASGLLQGTLQPQHF
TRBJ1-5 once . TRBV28 TGTGCCAGCAGAGTGGGCTCACAGCCCCAGCATTTT CASRVGSQPQHF
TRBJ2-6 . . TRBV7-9 TGTGCCAGCAGCTCCCGTTCAGACACCTCTGGGGCCAACGTCCTGACTTTC CASSSRSDTSGANVLTF
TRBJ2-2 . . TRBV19 TGTGCCAGTAGTATAGAACCAAGCATAGGCACCGGGGAGCTGTTTTTT CASSIEPSIGTGELFF
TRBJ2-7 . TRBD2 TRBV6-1 TGTGCCAGCAGTTTTACGGGAGGGCCCAGGGACGAGCAGTACTTC CASSFTGGPRDEQYF